These T cell receptor beta chains were read from a single sample in a study of blood T cell repertoires in COVID-19. Assay: immunoSEQ multiplex PCR; the TCRdb copy retains only in-frame clones and omits some. Among about 40,000 clones listed, 80% to 90% were seen once. Sequencing was carried out using peripheral blood. These receptors originate from a woman aged 70 to 79 with acute or convalescent COVID-19. Both conserved end residues are trimmed from each CDR3. D genes are given only for firm matches. Some rows mark clone size as missing; the rest say once, few, many or name a class of expanded clone.

clone size | J gene | D gene | V gene | CDR3 protein
NA | TRBJ2-1 | NA | TRBV6-5 | ASSYGLSSYNEQF
NA | TRBJ2-2 | TRBD2 | TRBV3-1/TRBV3-2 | ASSQSGGYNTGELF
NA | TRBJ2-5 | TRBD1 | TRBV7-2 | ASSRTGEETQY
NA | TRBJ2-3 | TRBD2 | TRBV19 | ASSLARTSGPTDTQY
NA | TRBJ2-5 | TRBD2 | TRBV5-1 | ASSEGTRGETQY
NA | TRBJ1-4 | NA | TRBV3-1/TRBV3-2 | ASSQMRKLF
NA | TRBJ2-5 | NA | TRBV12-3/TRBV12-4 | ASRRTALETQY
once | TRBJ2-3 | TRBD1 | TRBV4-2 | ASSLGQGTDTQY
NA | TRBJ1-2 | NA | TRBV5-1 | ASSFEGYGYT
NA | TRBJ1-2 | NA | TRBV7-2 | ASSPQQDYGYT
few | TRBJ2-2 | NA | TRBV6-2/TRBV6-3 | ASSFTGGELF
NA | TRBJ1-4 | NA | TRBV7-2 | ASSLGGPTNEKLF
NA | TRBJ2-1 | NA | TRBV11-2 | ASSLGVRGEQF
NA | TRBJ1-2 | NA | TRBV24-1 | ATSDSTDPGYT
NA | TRBJ2-1 | TRBD2 | TRBV19 | ASSISFLAGGQNEQF
NA | NA | TRBD1 | TRBV19 | ASSITTGELGTQY
NA | TRBJ2-5 | NA | TRBV11-3 | ASSLGTGGQETQY
NA | TRBJ1-4 | NA | TRBV4-1 | ASSQDQGTTPIGEKLF
few | TRBJ1-3 | NA | TRBV28 | ASSLGGRGRSSGNTIY
NA | TRBJ2-3 | NA | TRBV3-1/TRBV3-2 | ASSPGHLPKTMITDTQY
NA | TRBJ2-3 | TRBD2 | TRBV7-2 | ASSLELAGEAQY
once | TRBJ2-2 | NA | TRBV6-4 | ASSRDWAGELF
once | TRBJ2-4 | TRBD1 | TRBV19 | ASSITPPGQGKAKNIQY
NA | TRBJ1-5 | NA | TRBV19 | ASSPEVGYNQPQH
NA | TRBJ2-5 | NA | TRBV9 | ASSPSGRVRETQY
NA | TRBJ1-6 | NA | TRBV20-1 | SASRSSSYNSPLH
NA | TRBJ1-2 | TRBD1 | TRBV19 | ASSIRGQYYGYT
NA | TRBJ2-5 | NA | TRBV7-2 | ASSLGGVQETQY
NA | TRBJ2-5 | NA | TRBV29-1 | SAMLTGLVGETQY
NA | TRBJ1-3 | NA | TRBV10-2 | ASNPNTGFGNTIY
NA | TRBJ1-4 | NA | TRBV28 | ASRLQGGEKLF